This T cell receptor beta chain was retrieved from a study of shared clonotypes between healthy human individuals. The ends lost 1 base at V and 5 bases at J; junction bases unmatched: 10. The germline gives CDR1 LGHNA, CDR2 YNFKEQ. CDR3 length equals 17 residues. The authors split each subset's genomic DNA evenly across several immunoSEQ plates. The assay was immunoSEQ multiplex PCR, and TCRdb's table has in-frame clones only and misses some. The sample has approximately 2.1 million clones, 93% seen once. Material for sequencing was naive CD4+ T cells from PBMCs. As for subset: CD45RA+ positively selected. The sequence was obtained from a man between 18 and 29 years old in good health. Some clones in this sample may be carry-over from other donors' samples. J is TRBJ2-5 and V is TRBV4-2, with TRBD2 identical over 10 bases. In DNA, the CDR3 is TGTGCCAGCAGCCAAGTGGGGCTAGCGGGAGTAGGTGAGACCCAGTACTTC. Protein product: CASSQVGLAGVGETQYF.